The 25 T cell receptor beta chains in this list originate from one sample, sequenced in a study of T-cell memory formation after mild COVID-19. TCRdb reanalysed the 5' RACE reads using MiXCR and keeps one entry per CDR3 protein. The sample has 300,000 to 400,000 distinct CDR3 sequences, over 10% seen once. Sequenced input: PBMCs or a T cell subset sorted from them (not recorded which). Every receptor here comes from a man between 18 and 29 years old who had mild COVID-19 (a few samples of this study predate the infection). Cell type and time point are not known.

This clonotype was observed a handful of times. CDR3 loop: CASSSGVQPQHF. CDR3 DNA: TGTGCCAGCAGTTCAGGGGTCCAGCCCCAGCATTTT. V usage is TRBV5-6 and J usage is TRBJ1-5; D may be TRBD1 (6 bases). This CDR3 comprises 12 residues. V gave up 5 bases and J gave up 7 bases, with 10 bases separating them. Germline CDR1 and CDR2: SGHDT and YYEEEE.

The CDR3: CASSSGARGANVLTF. The CDR3 bases are TGTGCCAGCAGCTCAGGGGCGCGGGGGGCCAACGTCCTGACTTTC. The chain uses TRBV6-2 or TRBV6-3 and TRBJ2-6, with D maybe TRBD1 (6 bases). Germline-derived CDR1 and CDR2 are MNHEY and SVGEGT. The CDR3 is 15 residues long. V dropped 6 bases and J dropped 4 bases, with 13 bases sitting between them.

The rearrangement links TRBV15 to TRBJ1-5; D is possibly TRBD1 (5 bases). V lost 1 base and J lost 6, with 10 bases in between. Germline lookup yields CDR1 LNHNV and CDR2 YYDKDF (reference sequence). The CDR3 is made up of 14 amino acids. The CDR3 coding sequence is TGTGCCACCAGCAGAGCGGGGGGTGGTCAGCCCCAGCATTTT. Its translation is CATSRAGGGQPQHF.

This clonotype was observed a few times. This chain's CDR3 is CASSLQTGSYGYTF. The CDR3 DNA is TGCGCCAGCAGCTTGCAGACAGGGAGCTATGGCTACACCTTC. The rearrangement uses TRBV5-1 and TRBJ1-2, with 7 bases that match TRBD1. The CDR3 has 14 amino acids. Germline V gene data show CDR1 as SGHRS and CDR2 as YFSETQ. Trimming took 1 base from V and 4 from J; bases not matched to a gene: 4.

This clonotype was seen more than once but under ten times. This chain connects TRBV6-6 to TRBJ2-2, with D tentatively TRBD1 (5 bases). CDR1 and CDR2 (germline): MNHNY, SVGAGI (reference sequence). Trimming took 5 bases from V and 7 from J, leaving 11 bases between them. The CDR3 runs 13 residues. The CDR3 loop reads CASSPTEGGELFF. The CDR3 DNA reads as TGTGCCAGCAGTCCGACAGAAGGCGGGGAGCTGTTTTTT.

This clonotype has a handful of counts. CDR3 sequence reads: CASSLRQGFSGNTIYF. Written as DNA, the CDR3 is TGTGCCAGCAGTTTAAGGCAGGGTTTCTCTGGAAACACCATATATTTT. The chain links TRBV12-3 or TRBV12-4 to TRBJ1-3; perhaps TRBD1 as D (5 bases). The CDR3 extends over 16 amino acids. V shed 2 bases and J shed 0 bases, with 11 bases lying between them.

This clonotype was observed a few times. V and J are TRBV7-2 and TRBJ1-2, with D possibly matching TRBD1 (6 bases). Between the trimmed V and J ends, which lost 5 bases and 10 bases, there was a span of 26 bases. Germline CDR1 is SGHTA and CDR2 is FQGNSA. CDR3 length: 16 amino acids. The CDR3 loop is CASSPGVLEARGSYTF. In nucleotides, the CDR3 is TGTGCCAGCAGCCCGGGGGTATTAGAAGCCAGGGGATCCTACACCTTC.

The chain combines TRBV7-9 with TRBJ1-1; D may be TRBD1 (6 bases). CDR1 and CDR2 (germline): SEHNR, FQNEAQ (reference sequence). V was cut by 5 bases and J by 6 bases, with 25 bases left in between. There are 17 residues in the CDR3. The CDR3 is CASSVRPLRGWDSEAFF. The CDR3 DNA follows: TGTGCCAGCAGCGTCCGGCCCCTTAGGGGGTGGGATTCTGAAGCTTTCTTT.

CDR3 residues: CASSSWGQGSYEQYV. The CDR3 nucleotides read TGTGCCAGCAGTTCTTGGGGGCAGGGGTCCTACGAGCAGTACGTC. The genes are TRBV6-2 or TRBV6-3 and TRBJ2-7; possibly TRBD1 for D (6 bases). Germline V gene sequence: CDR1 MNHEY, CDR2 SVGEGT. The germline V and J ends were trimmed by 4 bases and 1 base, with 14 bases remaining between them. This CDR3 has 15 residues.

This clonotype showed up many times. This chain joins TRBV10-3 and TRBJ2-2, with TRBD1 matching 9 bases. The CDR3 spans 15 residues. Germline loops: CDR1 ENHRY, CDR2 SYGVKD. The J segment lost 6 bases and the V segment lost 6 bases, leaving 8 bases of the junction unmatched. CDR3 nucleotide sequence: TGTGCCATCAGGGAAAGACAGGGGGTGGCCGGGGAGCTGTTTTTT. Protein: CAIRERQGVAGELFF.

Turning to this clonotype: At one of its ends the junction is not consistent with the germline gene, which may arise from a read error. The CDR3 protein is CSVLPGGPTDTHYF. In DNA form, the CDR3 reads TGCAGCGTTCTCCCGGGGGGTCCGACAGATACGCATTATTTT. The V and J genes are TRBV29-1 and TRBJ2-3; TRBD2 matches 7 bases. The CDR3 is 14 residues long. Germline V CDR1 and CDR2: SQVTM, ANQGSEA.

This clonotype was detected a few times. V gene TRBV6-6 combines with J gene TRBJ1-5; weak D call: TRBD1 (6 bases). CDR3 size: 14 residues. The V and J ends lost 0 bases and 7 bases respectively, with 10 bases between them. Germline CDR1 and CDR2: MNHNY and SVGAGI (reference sequence). CDR3 nucleotides: TGTGCCAGCAGTTACTCGGGGGGGCGGCAGCCCCAGCATTTT. It encodes CASSYSGGRQPQHF.

This clonotype was counted between two and nine times. The V gene is TRBV9, the J gene TRBJ1-1, with 9 bases fitting TRBD1. The length of the CDR3 is 16 residues. After removal of 2 bases from V and 1 base from J, the junction contained 6 bases not matched to a gene. CDR1 and CDR2 from the germline V gene are SGDLS and YYNGEE. The CDR3 DNA reads TGTGCCAGCAGCGTCGGGGACAGGGAGGCGAACACTGAAGCTTTCTTT. Translated: CASSVGDREANTEAFF.

Written as DNA, the CDR3 is TGTGCCAGCAGAGATGACAGGCGTAGGGGCTACACCTTC. Its translation: CASRDDRRRGYTF. The chain combines TRBV2 with TRBJ1-2; perhaps TRBD1 as D (6 bases). From germline, CDR1 is SNHLY and CDR2 FYNNEI. The CDR3 is 13 residues long. Trimming cost V 6 bases and J 8 bases, with 16 bases left between them. Based on the CDR3 plus reference TRBV2 and TRBJ1-2, the full variable domain is EPEVTQTPSHQVTQMGQEVILRCVPISNHLYFYWYRQILGQKVEFLVSFYNNEISEKSEIFDDQFSVERPDGSNFTLKIRSTKLEDSAMYFCASRDDRRRGYTFGSGTRLTVV.

Ten or more counts support this clonotype. The CDR3 sequence: CASSQGNRDEQYF. CDR3 sequence (DNA): TGCGCCAGCAGCCAAGGTAACAGGGACGAGCAGTACTTC. V usage is TRBV4-3 and J usage is TRBJ2-7; maybe TRBD1 (6 bases). The V end was cut by 1 base, the J end by 5 bases, with 9 bases between. The germline V gene encodes CDR1 LGHNA and CDR2 YSLEER. CDR3 size: 13 residues.

This chain uses TRBV6-6 with TRBJ2-6; D is possibly TRBD2 (5 bases). The CDR3 spans 15 residues. V dropped 5 bases and J dropped 1 base, with 9 bases sitting between them. CDR1 is MNHNY and CDR2 is SVGAGI in the germline V gene (reference sequence). CDR3 bases: TGTGCCAGCAGTGGGAGTAGATCTGGGGCCAACGTCCTGACTTTC. Translated, it gives CASSGSRSGANVLTF.

The rearrangement joins TRBV6-6 to TRBJ2-7, with 14 bases aligning to TRBD2. V was clipped by 4 bases and J by 1 base; unmatched bases: 9. Germline CDR1 reads MNHNY; CDR2 reads SVGAGI (reference sequence). The CDR3 extends over 18 amino acids. CDR3 protein: CASSLGLAGVLRSYEQYV. The DNA of the CDR3 is TGTGCCAGCAGTTTGGGACTAGCGGGGGTTTTAAGGTCCTACGAGCAGTACGTC.

A few counts support this clonotype. The junction departs from the called germline gene at one end, perhaps through a read error. The J gene is TRBJ2-5, the V gene TRBV12-3 or TRBV12-4, with TRBD2 identical over 8 bases. CDR3 length: 15 residues. The CDR3 protein is CASSLSGGPQETQCF. CDR3 DNA: TGTGCCAGCAGTTTAAGCGGGGGACCTCAAGAGACCCAGTGCTTC.

This clonotype appeared a few times. The chain is built from TRBV6-2 or TRBV6-3 and TRBJ1-1; possible D gene TRBD1, 5 bases. The CDR3 runs to 13 residues. V was shortened by 0 bases and J by 8 bases, with 10 bases between the two germline ends. The V gene's germline CDR1 is MNHEY and CDR2 SVGEGT. Here the CDR3 reads CASSYSTGREAFF. Written as DNA, the CDR3 is TGTGCCAGCAGTTACTCTACAGGCAGGGAAGCTTTCTTT.

About this clonotype itself: It may be a read error: a sequence one base away is much more abundant. The V call is TRBV4-2, the J call TRBJ2-1, with D unclear. Germline-derived CDR1 and CDR2 are LGHNA and YNFKEQ. Between the trimmed V and J ends, which lost 5 bases and 13 bases, there was a span of 15 bases. The CDR3 contains 12 residues. The CDR3 sequence: CASSSRVSDQFF. CDR3 bases: TGTGCCAGCAGCTCAAGAGTTAGTGATCAGTTCTTC.

This clonotype was observed a handful of times. This rearrangement joins TRBV5-1 to TRBJ1-5, with 7 positions matching TRBD1. Germline CDR1 and CDR2: SGHRS and YFSETQ. The V gene end was trimmed by 0 bases and the J gene end by 4 bases; junction bases not matched to a gene: 4. This CDR3 has 15 residues. CDR3 nucleotide sequence: TGCGCCAGCAGCTTGGAGGGACAGATTAATCAGCCCCAGCATTTT. Its protein product is CASSLEGQINQPQHF.

The rearrangement uses TRBV20-1 and TRBJ2-3; TRBD1 matches at 9 bases. The ends lost 1 base at V and 6 bases at J; junction bases unmatched: 11. CDR1 DFQATT and CDR2 SNEGSKA come from the germline V gene (reference sequence). The CDR3 runs to 16 residues. The CDR3 DNA is TGCAGTGCTAGAGTCCCCGGACAGGGGACTTTCGATACGCAGTATTTT. Protein sequence: CSARVPGQGTFDTQYF.

This clonotype was picked up a small number of times. The V call is TRBV4-3, the J call TRBJ2-1; tentative D call: TRBD2 (5 bases). This CDR3 comprises 14 residues. V lost 0 bases, J lost 9 bases, and 12 bases lay in between. Germline lookup yields CDR1 LGHNA and CDR2 YSLEER. The CDR3 region has the DNA TGCGCCAGCAGCCAAGATAGAACTAGTGGTGAGCAGTTCTTC. It is translated as CASSQDRTSGEQFF.

The chain links TRBV27 to TRBJ1-1; maybe TRBD1 (6 bases). The CDR3 runs to 18 residues. Germline V CDR1 and CDR2: MNHEY, SMNVEV (reference sequence). V gave up 4 bases and J gave up 3 bases, with 24 bases separating them. CDR3 loop: CASSYRTDPLGLHTEAFF. The DNA of the CDR3 is TGTGCCAGCAGTTACCGGACAGACCCGCTAGGCCTGCACACTGAAGCTTTCTTT.

The rearrangement uses TRBV30 and TRBJ2-3; D is undetermined. This CDR3 spans 13 amino acids. The germline gives CDR1 GTSNPN, CDR2 SVGIG (reference sequence). The V end lost 4 bases, the J end lost 2 bases, and 10 bases lay between the germline ends. CDR3 DNA: TGTGCCTGGACGCAAGGAAACACAGATACGCAGTATTTT. The encoded protein is CAWTQGNTDTQYF. Combining the CDR3 with reference TRBV30 and TRBJ2-3 gives the whole variable domain SQTIHQWPATLVQPVGSPLSLECTVEGTSNPNLYWYRQAAGRGLQLLFYSVGIGQISSEVPQNLSASRPQDRQFILSSKKLLLSDSGFYLCAWTQGNTDTQYFGPGTRLTVL.